This entry is about one TCR beta chain. The sample comes from a study of technical replicates of blood from several donors. The CDR3 runs 14 residues. The germline V gene has CDR1 SGHNT and CDR2 YYREEE (reference sequence). Trimming shortened V by 1 base and J by 0 bases, and 8 bases separated the two germline ends. Libraries were prepared by immunoSEQ multiplex PCR; TCRdb keeps only in-frame clonotypes and omits some of them. Here the sample spans approximately 79,000 clones, around 90% being singletons. What was sequenced was T cells isolated from PBMCs. The receptor comes from a human donor in good health. The chain carries TRBV5-4 and TRBJ2-7; a possible D gene is TRBD2 (5 bases). Written as DNA, the CDR3 is TGTGCCAGCAGCTTGCCAACTAGCTCCTACGAGCAGTACTTC. It is translated as CASSLPTSSYEQYF.